Listed below are T cell receptor beta chains from one sample, sequenced in a study of molecular identifiers for immune sequencing clone quantification. One entry per CDR3 protein results from TCRdb running MiXCR on the PCR reads. The table includes about 510,000 distinct CDR3 sequences, about 21% detected once. The specimen sequenced was naive CD8+ T cells from blood, with Jurkat cell RNA spiked in. The origin of the receptors is a human donor in good health. Some libraries in this study had Jurkat cell RNA spiked in. CDR3s include the opening cysteine and the closing phenylalanine or tryptophan. The D gene is left open where the match is weak. The size field is filled for only some rows; it gives once, few, many or a size class.

d_call	j_call	clone_size	cdr3_length	v_call	cdr3_aa	cdr3_nt
.	TRBJ2-1	few	13	TRBV10-3	CAAGNRATDEQFF	TGTGCCGCGGGAAACAGGGCAACAGATGAGCAGTTCTTC
TRBD1	TRBJ2-7	many	13	TRBV5-1	CASSPGTGFEQYF	TGCGCCAGCAGCCCCGGGACAGGGTTCGAGCAGTACTTC
.	TRBJ1-1	.	16	TRBV4-1	CASSRNTQVSYTEAFF	TGCGCCAGCAGCCGAAACACTCAGGTGTCTTACACTGAAGCTTTCTTT
.	TRBJ1-2	few	18	TRBV27	CASYPLLVRDTANYRYTF	TGTGCCAGCTATCCCCTCTTAGTACGGGACACAGCTAACTATCGCTACACCTTC
.	TRBJ2-2	.	15	TRBV29-1	CSVILQGGGTGELFF	TGCAGCGTTATTTTACAGGGGGGGGGAACCGGGGAGCTGTTTTTT
TRBD2	TRBJ2-3	many	17	TRBV24-1	CATSDFTSGGHTDTQYF	TGTGCCACCAGTGATTTTACTAGCGGGGGCCACACAGATACGCAGTATTTT
.	TRBJ2-2	many	14	TRBV29-1	CSVAWVSNTGELFF	TGCAGCGTTGCTTGGGTTTCGAACACCGGGGAGCTGTTTTTT
.	TRBJ2-3	many	18	TRBV27	CASSLIPVITFSTDTQYF	TGTGCCAGCAGTTTAATCCCAGTAATAACGTTTAGCACAGATACGCAGTATTTT
.	TRBJ2-7	many	13	TRBV13	CASSMGTYYEQYF	TGTGCCAGCAGCATGGGGACCTACTACGAGCAGTACTTC
.	TRBJ1-1	.	13	TRBV27	CASSPRMGAEAFF	TGTGCCAGCAGCCCTCGGATGGGGGCTGAAGCTTTCTTT
TRBD1	TRBJ2-6	few	17	TRBV6-5	CASPSRTGVFGANVLTF	TGTGCCAGTCCCTCTCGGACAGGGGTCTTTGGGGCCAACGTCCTGACTTTC
.	TRBJ1-5	.	15	TRBV19	CASRQQPYSNQPQHF	TGTGCCAGTAGACAACAGCCGTATAGCAATCAGCCCCAGCATTTT
.	TRBJ2-3	.	16	TRBV2	CASRGLGGLSTDTQYF	TGTGCCAGCAGAGGCCTGGGCGGCTTGAGCACAGATACGCAGTATTTT
.	TRBJ2-7	.	13	TRBV6-5	CASSPRGMGEQYF	TGTGCCAGCAGCCCCAGGGGAATGGGGGAGCAGTACTTC
.	TRBJ2-6	few	16	TRBV11-2	CASSSHWDSGANVLTF	TGTGCCAGCAGCTCACACTGGGATTCTGGGGCCAACGTCCTGACTTTC
.	TRBJ1-5	many	14	TRBV29-1	CSVADGNSNQPQHF	TGCAGCGTTGCAGATGGTAATAGCAATCAGCCCCAGCATTTT
.	TRBJ2-7	few	13	TRBV6-5	CASSPGHDYEQYF	TGTGCCAGCAGCCCGGGACATGACTACGAGCAGTACTTC
.	TRBJ2-7	few	11	TRBV23-1	CASPRGAEQYF	TGCGCCAGTCCCCGGGGGGCCGAGCAGTACTTC
TRBD1	TRBJ1-4	.	19	TRBV19	CASSIRRKTGTVYNEKLFF	TGTGCCAGTAGTATTCGTCGAAAGACCGGGACAGTTTATAATGAAAAACTGTTTTTT
.	TRBJ2-7	.	13	TRBV6-2/TRBV6-3	CASSYGWDYEQYF	TGTGCCAGCAGTTACGGATGGGACTACGAGCAGTACTTC
.	TRBJ1-1	many	12	TRBV11-2	CASSLWDPEAFF	TGTGCCAGCAGCTTATGGGATCCCGAAGCTTTCTTT
TRBD1	TRBJ2-5	.	15	TRBV2	CASSEGTGHQETQYF	TGTGCCAGCAGTGAAGGGACAGGTCATCAAGAGACCCAGTACTTC